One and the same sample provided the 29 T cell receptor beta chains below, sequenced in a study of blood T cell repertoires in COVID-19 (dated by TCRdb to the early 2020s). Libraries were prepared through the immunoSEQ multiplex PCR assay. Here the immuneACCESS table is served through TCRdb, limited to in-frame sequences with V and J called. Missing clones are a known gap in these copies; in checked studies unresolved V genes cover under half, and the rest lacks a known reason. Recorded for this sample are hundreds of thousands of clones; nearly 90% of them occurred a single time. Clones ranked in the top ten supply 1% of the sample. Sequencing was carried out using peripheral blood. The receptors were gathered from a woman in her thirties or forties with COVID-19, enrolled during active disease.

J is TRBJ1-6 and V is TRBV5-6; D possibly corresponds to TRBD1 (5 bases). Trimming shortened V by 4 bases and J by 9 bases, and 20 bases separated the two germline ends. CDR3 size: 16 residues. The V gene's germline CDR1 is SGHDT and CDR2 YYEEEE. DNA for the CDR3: TGTGCCAGCAGCGATAGAACCACAGGTAGTTCTTCACCCCTCCACTTT. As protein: CASSDRTTGSSSPLHF.

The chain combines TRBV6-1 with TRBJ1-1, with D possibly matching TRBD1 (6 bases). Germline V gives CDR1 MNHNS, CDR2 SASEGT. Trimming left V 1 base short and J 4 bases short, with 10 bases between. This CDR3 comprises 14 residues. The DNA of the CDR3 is TGTGCCAGCAGTGAAGGAGGGGGGGGCACTGAAGCTTTCTTT. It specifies CASSEGGGGTEAFF.

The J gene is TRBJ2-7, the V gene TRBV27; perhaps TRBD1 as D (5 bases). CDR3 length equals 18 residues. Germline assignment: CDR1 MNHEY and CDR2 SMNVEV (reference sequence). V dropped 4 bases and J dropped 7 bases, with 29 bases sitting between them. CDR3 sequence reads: CASSSPLTVPRMRREQYF. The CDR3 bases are TGTGCCAGCAGTTCCCCTCTGACAGTGCCGAGGATGCGTCGGGAGCAGTACTTC.

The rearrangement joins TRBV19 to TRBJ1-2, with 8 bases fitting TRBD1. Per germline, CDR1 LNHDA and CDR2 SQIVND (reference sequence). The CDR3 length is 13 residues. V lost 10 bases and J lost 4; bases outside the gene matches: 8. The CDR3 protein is CATQGAWVYGYTF. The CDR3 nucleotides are TGTGCCACCCAGGGGGCGTGGGTCTATGGCTACACCTTC.

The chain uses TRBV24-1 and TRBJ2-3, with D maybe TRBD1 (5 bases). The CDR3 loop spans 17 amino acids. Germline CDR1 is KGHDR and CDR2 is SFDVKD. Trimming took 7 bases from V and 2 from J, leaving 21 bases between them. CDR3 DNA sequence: TGTGCCACCAGGCCTTATATATTAGACAGAGACACAGATACGCAGTATTTT. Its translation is CATRPYILDRDTDTQYF.

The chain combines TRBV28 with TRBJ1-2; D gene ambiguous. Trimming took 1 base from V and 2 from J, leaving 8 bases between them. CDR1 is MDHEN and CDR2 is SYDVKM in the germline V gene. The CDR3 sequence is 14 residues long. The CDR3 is CASSLSRTNYGYTF. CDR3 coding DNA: TGTGCCAGCAGTTTATCGAGAACCAACTATGGCTACACCTTC.

CDR3 sequence: CASSFRGLTRDNQPQHF. In DNA form, the CDR3 reads TGTGCCAGCAGCTTCCGGGGGTTAACCCGCGACAATCAGCCCCAGCATTTT. The chain has TRBV5-6 and TRBJ1-5, with a weak D call TRBD1 (5 bases). The CDR3 spans 17 residues. Germline V lookup: CDR1 SGHDT, CDR2 YYEEEE. Between the trimmed V and J ends, which lost 2 bases and 3 bases, there was a span of 18 bases.

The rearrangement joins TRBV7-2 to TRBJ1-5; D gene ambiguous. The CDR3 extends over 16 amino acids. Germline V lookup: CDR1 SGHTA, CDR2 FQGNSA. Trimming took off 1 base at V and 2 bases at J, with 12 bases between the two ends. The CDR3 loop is CASSLGSLARNQPQHF. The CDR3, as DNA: TGTGCCAGCAGCTTAGGAAGTTTAGCACGCAATCAGCCCCAGCATTTT. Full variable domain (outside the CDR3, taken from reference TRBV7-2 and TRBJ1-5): GAGVSQSPSNKVTEKGKDVELRCDPISGHTALYWYRQSLGQGLEFLIYFQGNSAPDKSGLPSDRFSAERTGGSVSTLTIQRTQQEDSAVYLCASSLGSLARNQPQHFGDGTRLSIL.

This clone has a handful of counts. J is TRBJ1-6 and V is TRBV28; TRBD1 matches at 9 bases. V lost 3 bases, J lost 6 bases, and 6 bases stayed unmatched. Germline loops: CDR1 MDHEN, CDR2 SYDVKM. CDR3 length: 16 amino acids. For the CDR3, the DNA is TGTGCCAGCAGTTTTACAGGGGGCGCGGGTAATTCACCCCTCCACTTT. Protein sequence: CASSFTGGAGNSPLHF.

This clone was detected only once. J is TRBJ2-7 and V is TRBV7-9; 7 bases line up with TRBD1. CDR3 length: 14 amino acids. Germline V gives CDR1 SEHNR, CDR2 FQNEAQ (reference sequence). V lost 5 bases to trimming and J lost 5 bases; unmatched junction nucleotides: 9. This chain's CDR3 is CASSPSTGYDEQYF. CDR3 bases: TGTGCCAGCAGCCCCTCGACAGGGTATGACGAGCAGTACTTC.

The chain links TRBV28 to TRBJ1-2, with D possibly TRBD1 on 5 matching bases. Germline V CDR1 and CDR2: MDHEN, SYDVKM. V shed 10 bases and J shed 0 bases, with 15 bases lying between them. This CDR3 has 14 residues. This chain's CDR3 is CAIEPRQPNYGYTF. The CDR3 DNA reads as TGTGCCATCGAGCCTCGACAGCCTAACTATGGCTACACCTTC.

This CDR3 is CASSLVGRGETQYF. CDR3 nucleotide sequence: TGTGCCAGCAGCTTAGTCGGTCGGGGGGAGACCCAGTACTTC. The chain has TRBV7-9 and TRBJ2-5, with D maybe TRBD2 (6 bases). This CDR3 comprises 14 residues. V shed 1 base and J shed 5 bases, with 11 bases lying between them. CDR1 is SEHNR, CDR2 FQNEAQ, per germline (reference sequence).

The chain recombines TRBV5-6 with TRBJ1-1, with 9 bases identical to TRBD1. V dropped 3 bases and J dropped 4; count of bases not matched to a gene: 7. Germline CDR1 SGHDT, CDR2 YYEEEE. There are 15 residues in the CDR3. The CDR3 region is CASSWVGQGSTEAFF. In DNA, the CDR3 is TGTGCCAGCAGCTGGGTGGGACAGGGTAGCACTGAAGCTTTCTTT.

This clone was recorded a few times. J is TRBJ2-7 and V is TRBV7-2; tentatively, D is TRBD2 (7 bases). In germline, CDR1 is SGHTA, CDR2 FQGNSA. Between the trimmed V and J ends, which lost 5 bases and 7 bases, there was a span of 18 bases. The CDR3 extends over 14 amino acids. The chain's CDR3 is CASSLLGGRGEQYF. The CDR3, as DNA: TGTGCCAGCAGCCTCCTCGGGGGGCGCGGGGAGCAGTACTTC. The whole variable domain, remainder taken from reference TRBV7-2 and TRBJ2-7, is GAGVSQSPSNKVTEKGKDVELRCDPISGHTALYWYRQSLGQGLEFLIYFQGNSAPDKSGLPSDRFSAERTGGSVSTLTIQRTQQEDSAVYLCASSLLGGRGEQYFGPGTRLTVT.

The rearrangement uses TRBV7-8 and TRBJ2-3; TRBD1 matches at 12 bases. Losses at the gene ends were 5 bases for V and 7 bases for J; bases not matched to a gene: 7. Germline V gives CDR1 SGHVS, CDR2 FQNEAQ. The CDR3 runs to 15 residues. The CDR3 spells CASSRGTGGVNTQYF. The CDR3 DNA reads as TGTGCCAGCAGCCGAGGGACAGGGGGCGTGAATACGCAGTATTTT.

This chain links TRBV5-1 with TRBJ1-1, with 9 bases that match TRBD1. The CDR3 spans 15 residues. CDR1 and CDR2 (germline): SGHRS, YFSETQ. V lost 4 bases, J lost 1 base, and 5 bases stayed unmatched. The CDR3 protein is CASSPGDRENTEAFF. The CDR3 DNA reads TGCGCCAGCAGCCCTGGGGACAGGGAGAACACTGAAGCTTTCTTT.

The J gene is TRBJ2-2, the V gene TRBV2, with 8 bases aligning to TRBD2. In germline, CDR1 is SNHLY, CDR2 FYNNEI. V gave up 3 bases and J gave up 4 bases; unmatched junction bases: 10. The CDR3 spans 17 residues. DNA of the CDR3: TGTGCCAGCAGTGACTTAGCGGGACCCGGCGTCACCGGGGAGCTGTTTTTT. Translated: CASSDLAGPGVTGELFF.

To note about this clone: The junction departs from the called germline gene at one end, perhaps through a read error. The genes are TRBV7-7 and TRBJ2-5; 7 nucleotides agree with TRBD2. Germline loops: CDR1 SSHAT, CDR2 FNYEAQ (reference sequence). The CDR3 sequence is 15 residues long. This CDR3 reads CASSLGPSGEETQYF. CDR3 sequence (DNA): TGTGCTAGCAGCTTAGGACCGAGCGGGGAAGAGACCCAGTACTTC.

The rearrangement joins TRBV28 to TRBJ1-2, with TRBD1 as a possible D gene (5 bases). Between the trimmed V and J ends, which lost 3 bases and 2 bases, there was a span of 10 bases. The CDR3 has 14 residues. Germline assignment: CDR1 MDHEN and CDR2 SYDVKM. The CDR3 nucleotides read TGTGCCAGCAGTTTGGGGGGGGTGAACTATGGCTACACCTTC. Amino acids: CASSLGGVNYGYTF.

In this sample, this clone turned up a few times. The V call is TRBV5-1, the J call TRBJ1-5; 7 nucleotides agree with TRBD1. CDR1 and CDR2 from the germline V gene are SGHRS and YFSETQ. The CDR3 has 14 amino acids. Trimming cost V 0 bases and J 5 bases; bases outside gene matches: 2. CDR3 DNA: TGCGCCAGCAGCTTGGAAGGGGGCGATCAGCCCCAGCATTTT. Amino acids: CASSLEGGDQPQHF.

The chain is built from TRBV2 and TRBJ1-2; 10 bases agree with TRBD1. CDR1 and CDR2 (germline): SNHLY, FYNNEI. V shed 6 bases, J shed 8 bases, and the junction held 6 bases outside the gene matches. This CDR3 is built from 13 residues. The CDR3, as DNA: TGTGCCAGCAGCGGGACAGGGGATGGAGGCTACACCTTC. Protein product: CASSGTGDGGYTF.

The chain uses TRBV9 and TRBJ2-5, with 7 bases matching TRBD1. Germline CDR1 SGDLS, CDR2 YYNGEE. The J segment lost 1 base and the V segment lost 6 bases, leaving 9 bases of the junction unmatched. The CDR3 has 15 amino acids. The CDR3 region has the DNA TGTGCCAGCACCTCGACAGGGCTCGGCCAAGAGACCCAGTACTTC. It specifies CASTSTGLGQETQYF.

This chain's CDR3 is CASSVVQGADTQYF. The DNA for the CDR3 is TGTGCCAGCAGCGTAGTTCAGGGCGCAGATACGCAGTATTTT. This chain links TRBV9 with TRBJ2-3; D is possibly TRBD1 (5 bases). The V and J ends lost 0 bases and 4 bases respectively, with 9 bases between them. There are 14 residues in the CDR3. The germline CDR1 and CDR2 sequences are SGDLS and YYNGEE.

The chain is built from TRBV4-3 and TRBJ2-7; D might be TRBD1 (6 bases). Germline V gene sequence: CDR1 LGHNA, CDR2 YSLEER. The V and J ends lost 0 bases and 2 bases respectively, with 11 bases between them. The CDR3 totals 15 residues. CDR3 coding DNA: TGCGCCAGCAGCCAAGAAGGGCAGGGGACCTACGAGCAGTACTTC. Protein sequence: CASSQEGQGTYEQYF.

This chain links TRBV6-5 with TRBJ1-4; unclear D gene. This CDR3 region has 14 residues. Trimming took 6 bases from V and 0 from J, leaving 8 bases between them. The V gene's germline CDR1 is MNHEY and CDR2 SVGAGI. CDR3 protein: CASSRLATNEKLFF. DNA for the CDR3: TGTGCCAGCAGCCGACTTGCAACTAATGAAAAACTGTTTTTT.

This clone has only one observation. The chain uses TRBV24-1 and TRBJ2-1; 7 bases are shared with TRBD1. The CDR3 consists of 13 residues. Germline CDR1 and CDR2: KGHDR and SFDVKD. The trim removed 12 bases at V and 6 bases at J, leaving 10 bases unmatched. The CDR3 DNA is TGTGCCTCACAGGGGTCAACTACCAATGAGCAGTTCTTC. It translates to CASQGSTTNEQFF.

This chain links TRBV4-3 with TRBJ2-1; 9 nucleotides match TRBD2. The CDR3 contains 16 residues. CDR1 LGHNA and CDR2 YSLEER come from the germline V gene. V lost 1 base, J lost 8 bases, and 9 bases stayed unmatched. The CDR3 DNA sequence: TGCGCCAGCAGCCAAGGTAGCGGGGGAGGTAGCTATGAGCAGTTCTTC. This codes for CASSQGSGGGSYEQFF.

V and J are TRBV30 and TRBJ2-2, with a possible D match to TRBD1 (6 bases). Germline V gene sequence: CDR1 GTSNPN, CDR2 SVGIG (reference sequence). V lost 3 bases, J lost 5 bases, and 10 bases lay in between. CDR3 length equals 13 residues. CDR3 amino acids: CAWSADRTGELFF. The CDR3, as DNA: TGTGCCTGGAGCGCGGACAGAACCGGGGAGCTGTTTTTT. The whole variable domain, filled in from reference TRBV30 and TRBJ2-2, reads SQTIHQWPATLVQPVGSPLSLECTVEGTSNPNLYWYRQAAGRGLQLLFYSVGIGQISSEVPQNLSASRPQDRQFILSSKKLLLSDSGFYLCAWSADRTGELFFGEGSRLTVL.

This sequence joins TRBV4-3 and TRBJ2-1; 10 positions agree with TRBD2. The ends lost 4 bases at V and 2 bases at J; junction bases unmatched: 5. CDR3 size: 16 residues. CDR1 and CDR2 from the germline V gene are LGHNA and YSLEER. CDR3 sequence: CASSPTSGEPYNEQFF. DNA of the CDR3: TGCGCCAGCAGCCCAACTAGCGGGGAACCCTACAATGAGCAGTTCTTC.